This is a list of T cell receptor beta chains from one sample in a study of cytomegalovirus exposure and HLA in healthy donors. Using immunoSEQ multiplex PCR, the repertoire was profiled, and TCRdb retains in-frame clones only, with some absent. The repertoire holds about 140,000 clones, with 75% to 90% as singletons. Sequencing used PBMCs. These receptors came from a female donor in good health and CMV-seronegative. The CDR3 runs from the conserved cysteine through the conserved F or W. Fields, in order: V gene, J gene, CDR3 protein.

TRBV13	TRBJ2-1	CASSLRGNEQFF
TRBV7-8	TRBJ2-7	CASSIGRDRGYEQYF
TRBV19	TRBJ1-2	CASSPGQGGYGYTF
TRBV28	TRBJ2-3	CASSLEVATDTQYF
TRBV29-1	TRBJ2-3	CSVRDMGTDTQYF
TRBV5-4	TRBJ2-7	CASSSGGTSVSYEQYF
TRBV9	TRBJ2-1	CASSVGTSSYNEQFF
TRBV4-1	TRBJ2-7	CASSQIAGEPYEQYF
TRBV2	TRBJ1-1	CASRADRGPTEAFF
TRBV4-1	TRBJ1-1	CASSQMGQLTRTEAFF
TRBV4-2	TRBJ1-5	CASSQELGYQPQHF
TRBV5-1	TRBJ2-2	CASSLVSSGSTGELFF
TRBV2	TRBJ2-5	CASSDYGLAGGSETQYF
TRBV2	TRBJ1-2	CASSRQVDYGYTF
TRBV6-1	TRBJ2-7	CASSRDRGSYEQYF
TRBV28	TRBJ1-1	CASSSGQGNTEAFF
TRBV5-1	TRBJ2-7	CASSLGGTWEQYF
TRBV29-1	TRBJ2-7	CSVATRGQGLLGQYF
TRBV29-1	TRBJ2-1	CSVSTSGSYYNEQFF
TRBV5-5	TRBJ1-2	CASSLGVAGAEGYTF
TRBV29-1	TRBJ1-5	CSVGQGGNQPQHF
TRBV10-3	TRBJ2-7	CAIATAGTGGYEQYF
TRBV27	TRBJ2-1	CASTSGLAGNEQFF
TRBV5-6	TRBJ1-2	CASSFPGQNYGYTF
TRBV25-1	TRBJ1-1	CASSDPGQGPGAEAFF
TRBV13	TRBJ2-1	CASSLGLAAYNEQFF